This TCR beta chain originates from a study of a mutant IDH1 vaccine in newly diagnosed glioma. Background on the study: With temozolomide cycles, or 4-6 weeks after radiotherapy alone, vaccination was started. Prior therapy was radiotherapy, temozolomide, or both; most received both.

Measured with immunoSEQ multiplex PCR; TCRdb has only the in-frame clones, and not every one. This sample has more than 50,000 clones; over 70% occur once, and the top ten carry roughly 5.7%. Time point denoted: week 11, during vaccination. Vaccine doses each comprised 300 ug of mutant IDH1 20-mer peptide, with topical imiquimod. With regard to this clone: Its antigen remains unknown.

The V end lost 5 bases, the J end lost 7 bases, and 17 bases lay between the germline ends. The CDR3 has 15 amino acids. CDR1 and CDR2 (germline): SGHVS, FQNEAQ. Sequencing used PBMCs, obtained from a glioma patient whose treatment included an IDH1 peptide vaccine. This chain connects TRBV7-8 to TRBJ2-2; weak D call: TRBD1 (5 bases). This sequence originates from a man aged 50 or older with glioma. Here the CDR3 reads CASSPGPTNGGELFF. The CDR3 nucleotides are TGTGCCAGCAGCCCAGGGCCAACGAACGGCGGGGAGCTGTTTTTT. Supplemented by reference TRBV7-8 and TRBJ2-2, the full variable domain reads GAGVSQSPRYKVAKRGQDVALRCDPISGHVSLFWYQQALGQGPEFLTYFQNEAQLDKSGLPSDRFFAERPEGSVSTLKIQRTQQEDSAVYLCASSPGPTNGGELFFGEGSRLTVL.